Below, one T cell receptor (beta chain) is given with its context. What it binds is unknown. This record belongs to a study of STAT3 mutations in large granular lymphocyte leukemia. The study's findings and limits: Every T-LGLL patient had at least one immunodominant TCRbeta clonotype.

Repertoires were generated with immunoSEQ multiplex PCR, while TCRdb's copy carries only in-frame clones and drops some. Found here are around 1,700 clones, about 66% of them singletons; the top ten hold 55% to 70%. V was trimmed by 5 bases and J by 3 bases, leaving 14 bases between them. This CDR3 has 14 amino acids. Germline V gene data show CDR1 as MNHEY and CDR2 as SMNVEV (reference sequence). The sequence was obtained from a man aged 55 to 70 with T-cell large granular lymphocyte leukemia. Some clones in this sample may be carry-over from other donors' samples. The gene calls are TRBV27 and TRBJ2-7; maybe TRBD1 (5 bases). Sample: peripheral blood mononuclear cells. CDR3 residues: CASSTWGRYYEQYF. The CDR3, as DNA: TGTGCCAGCAGTACTTGGGGCAGATACTACGAGCAGTACTTC.